The source of this T cell receptor (beta chain) is a study of shared clonotypes between healthy human individuals. Repertoires were generated with immunoSEQ multiplex PCR, while TCRdb's copy carries only in-frame clones and drops some. The table includes about 670,000 clones, around 72% detected once. Trimming stripped 6 bases from V and 3 bases from J, with 15 bases between. This CDR3 spans 14 amino acids. Germline V gene sequence: CDR1 MNHEY, CDR2 SVGAGI. This chain joins TRBV6-5 and TRBJ2-7; D gene uncertain. The sequence was collected from a woman in her thirties in good health. Sequenced material: memory CD4+ T cells sorted from blood. Subset noted: CD45RA-negative fraction. The CDR3 DNA is TGTGCCAGCAGGCCTCTGGGCTACCGCTACGAGCAGTACTTC. Its protein product is CASRPLGYRYEQYF.